The rows below give T cell receptor beta chains drawn from one sample of a study of shared clonotypes between healthy human individuals. Data came from immunoSEQ multiplex PCR; TCRdb stores just in-frame clones and leaves some out. The data hold over a million clones, with about 80% observed a single time. The sequenced sample was memory CD4+ T cells from PBMCs. The source is a man younger than 30 in good health. Some clones in this sample may be carry-over from other donors' samples. Both conserved end residues are part of each CDR3. Each record gives: J gene, D gene, V gene, clone size, CDR3 DNA, CDR3 protein. A D gene is named only where the DNA matches it firmly. For some rows the clone size is stated as once, few or many, or as a class when expanded; others skip it.

>TRBJ2-1|NA|TRBV9|NA
TGTGCCAGCAGCGTAGGAGAAAGGGCCAACAATGAGCAGTTCTTC
CASSVGERANNEQFF
>TRBJ2-2|TRBD2|TRBV7-9|NA
TGTGCCAGCAGCCCCCGCCTGTCGGGAGCGGGAGCCGGGGAGCTGTTTTTT
CASSPRLSGAGAGELFF
>TRBJ2-5|NA|TRBV7-2|NA
TGTGCCAGCAGCTTAATTGGAGGGGTCGCGGAGACCCAGTACTTC
CASSLIGGVAETQYF
>TRBJ2-7|TRBD2|TRBV9|NA
TGTGCCAGCAGCGAAGGGACTAGCGTCGCCTACGAGCAGTACTTC
CASSEGTSVAYEQYF
>TRBJ2-3|TRBD2|TRBV4-2|NA
TGTGCCAGCAGCCCCCTGGAGCGGGGGGACACAGATACGCAGTATTTT
CASSPLERGDTDTQYF
>TRBJ2-3|TRBD2|TRBV10-1|NA
TGCGCCAGCAGTCCATTAGCGGGAGGGCTGTATACGCAGTATTTT
CASSPLAGGLYTQYF
>TRBJ2-7|TRBD2|TRBV5-1|once
TGCGCCAGCAGCTGGGGACTAGCGGGAGCATCCTACGAGCAGTACTTC
CASSWGLAGASYEQYF
>TRBJ1-2|TRBD1|TRBV6-6|NA
TGTGCCAGCAGACGACAGGGCCCCATGGACTATGGCTACACCTTC
CASRRQGPMDYGYTF
>TRBJ2-1|TRBD2|TRBV15|NA
TGTGCCACCAGCAGGGGCCCGGGACTAGCGGAGAATGAGCAGTTCTTC
CATSRGPGLAENEQFF
>TRBJ1-1|NA|TRBV5-1|NA
TGCGCCAGCAGCCCAATTCCCGACAACACTGAAGCTTTCTTT
CASSPIPDNTEAFF
>TRBJ2-3|TRBD2|TRBV6-5|NA
TGTGCCAGCAGCCTAGCGGGAGGAGACACAGATACGCAGTATTTT
CASSLAGGDTDTQYF
>TRBJ2-5|TRBD2|TRBV7-3|NA
TGTGCCAGCAGCCTAGTGGGTCTAGCGGGAGGAGAGGGCGAGACCCAGTACTTC
CASSLVGLAGGEGETQYF
>TRBJ2-1|TRBD2|TRBV10-3|once
TGTGCCATCAACCCGACTAGCGGGAAAATTTACAATGAGCAGTTCTTC
CAINPTSGKIYNEQFF
>TRBJ2-5|TRBD2|TRBV15|NA
TGTGCCACCAGCAGAGGGTCTGTAGCGGGAGGAGGCGAGACCCAGTACTTC
CATSRGSVAGGGETQYF
>TRBJ2-2|TRBD2|TRBV2|NA
TGTGCCAGCAGTGGGACGTTAGCGGGAGCCGGGGAGCTGTTTTTT
CASSGTLAGAGELFF
>TRBJ2-1|TRBD2|TRBV9|NA
TGTGCCAGTGGGACTAGCGGGAGCAATGAGCAGTTCTTC
CASGTSGSNEQFF
>TRBJ2-2|NA|TRBV11-3|NA
TGTGCCAGCAGCTTAGGAGGGTCAGCGGTCTACACCGGGGAGCTGTTTTTT
CASSLGGSAVYTGELFF
>TRBJ1-2|NA|TRBV9|few
TGTGCCAGCACCGTCGGCATTAACTATGGCTACACCTTC
CASTVGINYGYTF
>TRBJ2-6|NA|TRBV27|NA
TGTGCCAGCAGTCCCCGTCGACCATCTGGGGCCAACGTCCTGACTTTC
CASSPRRPSGANVLTF
>TRBJ2-7|NA|TRBV6-5|NA
TGTGCCAGCAGTTACTCGCCAGAGACCTACGAGCAGTACTTC
CASSYSPETYEQYF
>TRBJ2-5|NA|TRBV27|few
TGTGCCAGCAGGGCTCGCGAGACCCAGTACTTC
CASRARETQYF
>TRBJ2-2|NA|TRBV5-1|NA
TGCGCCAGCAGCTCCGGACTTCGGTCCACCGGGGAGCTGTTTTTT
CASSSGLRSTGELFF
>TRBJ1-1|NA|TRBV7-9|NA
TGTGCCAGCAGCGTCTACCAGTGGGGCGCTGAAGCTTTCTTT
CASSVYQWGAEAFF
>TRBJ1-1|NA|TRBV11-2|NA
TGTGCCAGCAGTAAAAGCCGGGACCTAGTGGCTTTCTTT
CASSKSRDLVAFF
>TRBJ2-5|NA|TRBV7-3|NA
TGTGCCAGCAGCGAAACCAGGGAGGAGACCCAGTACTTC
CASSETREETQYF
>TRBJ1-4|NA|TRBV27|NA
TGTGCCAGCAGTTATGGACGGGACTATGAAAAACTGTTTTTT
CASSYGRDYEKLFF
>TRBJ1-5|NA|TRBV19|few
TGTGCCAGTAGTTCCCGGGCCGATCAGCCCCAGCATTTT
CASSSRADQPQHF
>TRBJ2-7|NA|TRBV7-9|NA
TGTGCCAGCAGCTTCGGGTACTCGTCGGGCTCCTACGAGCAGTACTTC
CASSFGYSSGSYEQYF
>TRBJ2-7|TRBD2|TRBV10-3|NA
TGTGCCATCAGGGGCCTAGCGGGAAGGCTATCCTACGAGCAGTACTTC
CAIRGLAGRLSYEQYF
>TRBJ2-7|TRBD1|TRBV2|NA
TGTGCCAGCACCCGGCCCCCCGGACAGGGGCCCTACGAGCAGTACTTC
CASTRPPGQGPYEQYF
>TRBJ2-3|NA|TRBV5-1|NA
TGCGCCAGCGGAGGCGTCCAGACAGATACGCAGTATTTT
CASGGVQTDTQYF
>TRBJ1-3|NA|TRBV6-1|few
TGTGCCAGCAGTGAATCTCGGGGAAACACCATATATTTT
CASSESRGNTIYF
>TRBJ2-2|TRBD1|TRBV6-5|NA
TGTGCCAGCAGACAGGGGGCAAACACCGGGGAGCTGTTTTTT
CASRQGANTGELFF
>TRBJ1-5|NA|TRBV6-1|NA
TGTGCCAGCAGTGAAGAGCGGGGAGGCCCCAGGCCCCAGCATTTT
CASSEERGGPRPQHF
>TRBJ2-2|TRBD1|TRBV5-1|once
TGCGCCAGCAGCTCGCAGGGGGCGGACACCGGGGAGCTGTTTTTT
CASSSQGADTGELFF
>TRBJ2-1|NA|TRBV6-6|few
TGTGCCAGCAGCGACAGGACAGAGTACTACAATGAGCAGTTCTTC
CASSDRTEYYNEQFF
>TRBJ1-5|NA|TRBV7-8|NA
TGTGCCAGCAGCTTATGGACAGATAGCAATCAGCCCCAGCATTTT
CASSLWTDSNQPQHF
>TRBJ2-3|NA|TRBV11-3|NA
TGTGCCAGCAGCTTAGTTGCCTGGGGGAGCACAGATACGCAGTATTTT
CASSLVAWGSTDTQYF
>TRBJ2-7|TRBD2|TRBV18|NA
TGTGCCAGCTCGCCAACACTAGCGGGAGCCTACGAGCAGTACTTC
CASSPTLAGAYEQYF
>TRBJ2-7|TRBD2|TRBV28|NA
TGTGCCAGCAGTCCGGTCGAAGCGGGAGGCTACGAGCAGTACTTC
CASSPVEAGGYEQYF
>TRBJ1-5|NA|TRBV30|NA
TGTGCCTGGAGTGTGCGGGGGGACCAGCCCCAGCATTTT
CAWSVRGDQPQHF
>TRBJ1-5|TRBD1|TRBV27|NA
TGTGCCAGCAGCTCAGGGACAGGGAATCAGCCCCAGCATTTT
CASSSGTGNQPQHF
>TRBJ1-4|NA|TRBV28|NA
TGTGCCAGCAGTGGTTGGGGGCAGAACGAAAAACTGTTTTTT
CASSGWGQNEKLFF